This T cell receptor beta chain was captured in a study of CD8+CD57+ T cells in acquired aplastic anemia. Broader study findings: Researchers reported that CD8+ Simpson's diversity was not significantly different in patients versus controls. A set of around 30 CD8+ CDR3 sequences was shared between patients and controls, and these sequences appeared highly expressed in patients.

The CDR3 has 15 amino acids. CDR1 and CDR2 (germline): ENHRY, SYGVKD. The trim removed 11 bases at V and 0 bases at J, leaving 13 bases unmatched. Template material for TCR beta VDJ and CDR3 profiling consisted of genomic DNA. TCRdb processed the reads anew with MiXCR; each CDR3 protein has one entry. The sample has 150,000 to 200,000 distinct CDR3 sequences, about 48% seen once. Flow cytometry had shown expanded CD8+CD57+ cells in the patients chosen for sequencing. A word on this clonotype: Antigen specificity is unknown.

This chain joins TRBV10-3 and TRBJ2-7; 7 nucleotides agree with TRBD1. The sequence was obtained from a human donor with aplastic anemia. The specimen sequenced was sorted CD4+, CD8+, or CD8+CD57+ T cells (not recorded which) from PBMCs. CDR3 bases: TGTGCCCAAACCTCTGACAGGGAGAGCTCCTACGAGCAGTACTTC. Translated: CAQTSDRESSYEQYF.